This entry lists 26 T cell receptor beta chains sequenced from one sample in a study of cytomegalovirus exposure and HLA in healthy donors. The PCR was carried out with 60 Vbeta primers and 13 Jbeta primers. Method: immunoSEQ multiplex PCR; TCRdb's copy keeps in-frame clones and lacks some. The profile covers about 130,000 clones, with 55% to 75% appearing a single time and about 3% taken by the ten largest. Sequencing was carried out using PBMCs. The receptors stem from a human donor in good health.

The rearrangement uses TRBV15 and TRBJ2-3, with 10 bases identical to TRBD2. The germline V gene has CDR1 LNHNV and CDR2 YYDKDF (reference sequence). The junction had 4 bases not matched to a gene; V was cut back by 0 bases and J by 10 bases. The CDR3 consists of 14 residues. CDR3 DNA sequence: TGTGCCACCAGCAGAGAGATACTAGCGGGATCGCAGTATTTT. Its protein is CATSREILAGSQYF. Drawing the rest from reference TRBV15 and TRBJ2-3, the complete variable domain is DAMVIQNPRYQVTQFGKPVTLSCSQTLNHNVMYWYQQKSSQAPKLLFHYYDKDFNNEADTPDNFQSRRPNTSFCFLDIRSPGLGDTAMYLCATSREILAGSQYFGPGTRLTVL.

The chain couples TRBV5-4 to TRBJ1-1; D is unresolved. The CDR3 length is 14 residues. Germline CDR1 SGHNT, CDR2 YYREEE (reference sequence). V lost 0 bases to trimming and J lost 7 bases, with 13 bases between them. The CDR3 loop is CASSLAGFLGEAFF. The CDR3 nucleotides are TGTGCCAGCAGCTTGGCCGGGTTCTTAGGTGAAGCTTTCTTT. Supplemented by reference TRBV5-4 and TRBJ1-1, the full variable domain reads ETGVTQSPTHLIKTRGQQVTLRCSSQSGHNTVSWYQQALGQGPQFIFQYYREEENGRGNFPPRFSGLQFPNYSSELNVNALELDDSALYLCASSLAGFLGEAFFGQGTRLTVV.

This rearrangement joins TRBV5-4 to TRBJ2-3; D is possibly TRBD1 (6 bases). Germline lookup yields CDR1 SGHNT and CDR2 YYREEE (reference sequence). The CDR3 is 15 amino acids. V shed 4 bases and J shed 1 base, with 13 bases lying between them. In DNA, the CDR3 is TGTGCCAGCAGCCGACGGACAGAGGGCACAGATACGCAGTATTTT. It encodes CASSRRTEGTDTQYF.

The V gene is TRBV5-6, the J gene TRBJ1-6; unclear D gene. CDR3 length: 15 residues. Germline lookup yields CDR1 SGHDT and CDR2 YYEEEE. The V and J ends lost 4 bases and 0 bases respectively, with 8 bases between them. CDR3 sequence (DNA): TGTGCCAGCAGCGGCAGAAGCTCCTATAATTCACCCCTCCACTTT. This codes for CASSGRSSYNSPLHF.

The J gene is TRBJ2-5, the V gene TRBV6-1; TRBD2 might be the D (6 bases). Judging by the DNA end, TRBJ2-7 fits better; the J call may be wrong. From germline, CDR1 is MNHNS and CDR2 SASEGT. The CDR3 length is 14 residues. The CDR3 DNA follows: TGTGCCAGCAGTCGGGAGCGCTTTGGGGCCGAGCAGTACTTC. Translated: CASSRERFGAEQYF.

This chain joins TRBV14 and TRBJ2-3, with 7 nucleotides matching TRBD2. CDR1 and CDR2 from the germline V gene are SGHDN and FVKESK. Trimming took 4 bases from V and 2 from J; bases not matched to a gene: 9. This CDR3 contains 16 residues. The DNA of the CDR3 is TGTGCCAGCAGCCTTCCTAGCGGATCGCCCACAGATACGCAGTATTTT. Translation: CASSLPSGSPTDTQYF.

A single count supports this clone. The same CDR3 arises from other DNA sequences in this sample as well. The chain combines TRBV28 with TRBJ2-7, with 9 bases aligning to TRBD1. This CDR3 has 14 amino acids. Germline V lookup: CDR1 MDHEN, CDR2 SYDVKM. V trimming: 3 bases; J trimming: 2 bases; junction bases outside the gene matches: 2. In nucleotides, the CDR3 is TGTGCCAGCAGTTTTGGGGACAGGGCCTACGAGCAGTACTTC. Its translation: CASSFGDRAYEQYF.

The genes are TRBV10-3 and TRBJ2-7; TRBD1 is a possible D gene (6 bases). This CDR3 has 17 amino acids. Trimming cost V 4 bases and J 0 bases, with 19 bases left between them. CDR1 is ENHRY and CDR2 is SYGVKD in the germline V gene. The CDR3 loop is CAISGRQVGDFSYEQYF. CDR3 nucleotides: TGTGCCATCAGTGGCAGACAGGTGGGGGATTTCTCCTACGAGCAGTACTTC.

The gene calls are TRBV19 and TRBJ1-3; TRBD1 matches at 8 bases. The CDR3 spans 15 residues. Germline V CDR1 and CDR2: LNHDA, SQIVND (reference sequence). Germline trimming cut 6 bases from V and 0 bases from J; bases unmatched to any gene: 4. CDR3 nucleotide sequence: TGTGCCAGTAGAGGACAGGGCCTCTCTGGAAACACCATATATTTT. Protein sequence: CASRGQGLSGNTIYF. The full variable domain, completed using reference TRBV19 and TRBJ1-3, is DGGITQSPKYLFRKEGQNVTLSCEQNLNHDAMYWYRQDPGQGLRLIYYSQIVNDFQKGDIAEGYSVSREKKESFPLTVTSAQKNPTAFYLCASRGQGLSGNTIYFGEGSWLTVV.

The CDR3 is CASSGVKGLHEAFF. The CDR3, as DNA: TGTGCCAGCAGCGGAGTGAAGGGGCTTCACGAAGCTTTCTTT. V gene TRBV11-2 combines with J gene TRBJ1-1; maybe TRBD1 (5 bases). Germline assignment: CDR1 SGHAT and CDR2 FQNNGV. Trimming cost V 5 bases and J 8 bases, with 18 bases left between them. This CDR3 contains 14 residues. The full variable domain, rest sourced from reference TRBV11-2 and TRBJ1-1, is EAGVAQSPRYKIIEKRQSVAFWCNPISGHATLYWYQQILGQGPKLLIQFQNNGVVDDSQLPKDRFSAERLKGVDSTLKIQPAKLEDSAVYLCASSGVKGLHEAFFGQGTRLTVV.

The chain joins TRBV28 to TRBJ2-5, with D possibly TRBD2 on 6 matching bases. V was pared by 5 bases and J by 1 base, with 11 bases between. The CDR3 consists of 14 residues. Looked up from germline, CDR1 is MDHEN and CDR2 is SYDVKM. The CDR3 DNA is TGTGCCAGCAGTCCCGGAGGGCCCCAAGAGACCCAGTACTTC. Its protein product is CASSPGGPQETQYF.

This clone was counted only a few times. The gene calls are TRBV2 and TRBJ2-7, with D tentatively TRBD1 (5 bases). V was trimmed by 4 bases and J by 4 bases, leaving 14 bases between them. The CDR3 consists of 14 residues. Germline values: CDR1 SNHLY, CDR2 FYNNEI. The CDR3, as DNA: TGTGCCAGCAGTGGGGCAGGGTCCTCTTACGAGCAGTACTTC. It specifies CASSGAGSSYEQYF.

The chain recombines TRBV29-1 with TRBJ1-2; D is ambiguous. Germline V gives CDR1 SQVTM, CDR2 ANQGSEA. The CDR3 sequence is 14 residues long. Deletions cut 7 bases from V and 7 bases from J, with 22 bases between. CDR3 protein: CSGGWGEGRGGYTF. The DNA for the CDR3 is TGCAGCGGGGGATGGGGTGAGGGCAGAGGTGGCTACACCTTC.

This clone was seen a few times. The chain carries TRBV5-6 and TRBJ1-1; D is possibly TRBD1 (6 bases). With 4 bases removed from V and 11 bases from J, the gap between germline ends came to 21 bases. The CDR3 totals 14 residues. Germline assignment: CDR1 SGHDT and CDR2 YYEEEE. CDR3 sequence: CASSPGGGGFGAFF. The CDR3 DNA reads as TGTGCCAGCAGCCCCGGGGGAGGGGGATTCGGTGCTTTCTTT.

The V and J genes are TRBV4-1 and TRBJ1-4, with 12 nucleotides matching TRBD1. The J segment lost 8 bases and the V segment lost 4 bases, leaving 5 bases of the junction unmatched. The CDR3 runs to 15 residues. Germline V lookup: CDR1 MGHRA, CDR2 YSYEKL. CDR3 nucleotide sequence: TGCGCCAGCAGCCCCCTCGGGACAGGGGGCGAAAAACTGTTTTTT. Its translation is CASSPLGTGGEKLFF.

This chain uses TRBV6-1 with TRBJ2-7, with 16 bases that match TRBD2. CDR3 length: 15 residues. With V trimmed by 5 bases and J by 7 bases, 5 bases remained unmatched. Germline CDR1 reads MNHNS; CDR2 reads SASEGT. For the CDR3, the DNA is TGTGCCAGCAGTTTCCCGGGACTAGCGGGAGGGGAGCAGTACTTC. Protein product: CASSFPGLAGGEQYF.

This chain links TRBV2 with TRBJ2-2; D may be TRBD2 (5 bases). Trimming stripped 4 bases from V and 6 bases from J, with 15 bases between. The length of the CDR3 is 15 residues. Germline values: CDR1 SNHLY, CDR2 FYNNEI. This CDR3 reads CASSVARSGAGELFF. Written as DNA, the CDR3 is TGTGCCAGCAGTGTGGCTAGATCCGGGGCCGGGGAGCTGTTTTTT.

The chain joins TRBV2 to TRBJ2-1; the match to TRBD2 covers 9 bases. Germline lookup yields CDR1 SNHLY and CDR2 FYNNEI. Germline trimming cut 9 bases from V and 3 bases from J; bases unmatched to any gene: 3. The CDR3 length is 13 residues. Written as DNA, the CDR3 is TGTGCCAGGAGACTAGCGGACTACAATGAGCAGTTCTTC. Protein product: CARRLADYNEQFF. The complete variable domain, with remaining parts taken from reference TRBV2 and TRBJ2-1, reads EPEVTQTPSHQVTQMGQEVILRCVPISNHLYFYWYRQILGQKVEFLVSFYNNEISEKSEIFDDQFSVERPDGSNFTLKIRSTKLEDSAMYFCARRLADYNEQFFGPGTRLTVL.

The V and J genes are TRBV6-1 and TRBJ2-5; 9 nucleotides match TRBD2. CDR3 size: 17 residues. Per the germline V gene, CDR1 is MNHNS and CDR2 is SASEGT. V dropped 3 bases and J dropped 4; count of bases not matched to a gene: 12. CDR3: CASSDRPPSLAGETQYF. In DNA, the CDR3 is TGTGCCAGCAGTGATCGGCCGCCATCACTAGCGGGAGAGACCCAGTACTTC.

The rearrangement uses TRBV29-1 and TRBJ2-2; D not resolved. V gave up 7 bases and J gave up 1 base, with 7 bases separating them. The CDR3 covers 12 residues. Germline V lookup: CDR1 SQVTM, CDR2 ANQGSEA. CDR3 loop: CSAWRNTGELFF. The CDR3 DNA is TGCAGCGCCTGGAGGAACACCGGGGAGCTGTTTTTT.

This clone was found a few times. V and J are TRBV6-1 and TRBJ1-3; 7 nucleotides line up with TRBD1. V trimming: 6 bases; J trimming: 7 bases; junction bases outside the gene matches: 9. From germline, CDR1 is MNHNS and CDR2 SASEGT. The CDR3 covers 14 residues. CDR3 nucleotides: TGTGCCAGCAGAAAACAGGGGATCGGCAACACCATATATTTT. It encodes CASRKQGIGNTIYF.

The CDR3 DNA reads as TGTGCCAGCAGCTACACAGGGGGCCCCGCCTACGAGCAGTACTTC. It yields the protein CASSYTGGPAYEQYF. The rearrangement uses TRBV7-2 and TRBJ2-7, with 9 bases matching TRBD1. The CDR3 covers 15 residues. J lost 2 bases, V lost 4 bases, and 6 bases had no gene match. Germline V gene sequence: CDR1 SGHTA, CDR2 FQGNSA. Full variable domain (rest looked up from reference TRBV7-2 and TRBJ2-7): GAGVSQSPSNKVTEKGKDVELRCDPISGHTALYWYRQSLGQGLEFLIYFQGNSAPDKSGLPSDRFSAERTGGSVSTLTIQRTQQEDSAVYLCASSYTGGPAYEQYFGPGTRLTVT.

The V call is TRBV5-8, the J call TRBJ1-1; D is undetermined. Trimming removed 1 base from V and 10 bases from J, with 8 bases in between. The CDR3 extends over 11 amino acids. In germline, CDR1 is SGHTS, CDR2 YDEGEE. This CDR3 is CASSLLVGAFF. The CDR3 nucleotides read TGTGCCAGCAGCTTGTTGGTCGGAGCTTTCTTT.

The chain combines TRBV5-6 with TRBJ1-2, with TRBD1 as a possible D gene (5 bases). Germline V gene lookup returns CDR1 SGHDT and CDR2 YYEEEE. Trimming removed 3 bases at V and 6 bases at J, with 6 bases between. CDR3 length: 11 amino acids. The CDR3 loop is CASSWTHGYTF. The CDR3 DNA sequence: TGTGCCAGCAGCTGGACACATGGCTACACCTTC.

The chain carries TRBV6-6 and TRBJ2-7; no clear D. V dropped 0 bases and J dropped 6 bases, with 9 bases sitting between them. CDR1 MNHNY and CDR2 SVGAGI come from the germline V gene (reference sequence). This CDR3 is 13 amino acids long. The CDR3 nucleotides read TGTGCCAGCAGTTACTCGACAATAGGCGAGCAGTACTTC. This codes for CASSYSTIGEQYF.

This chain connects TRBV5-1 to TRBJ2-3; possibly TRBD2 for D (5 bases). From germline, CDR1 is SGHRS and CDR2 YFSETQ. This CDR3 is 15 amino acids long. The V end was cut by 0 bases, the J end by 0 bases, with 8 bases between. This CDR3 is CASSLAGVSTDTQYF. CDR3 sequence (DNA): TGCGCCAGCAGCTTGGCCGGGGTTAGCACAGATACGCAGTATTTT.